Listed below are T cell receptor beta chains from one sample, sequenced in a study of CD8 T cells in Susac syndrome. TCRdb called the immunoSEQ multiplex PCR reads again in MiXCR, with one record for every CDR3 protein. Among 130,000 or so distinct CDR3 sequences listed, over 90% were seen once. The material sequenced was CD8+ T cells from PBMCs. The receptors derive from a human donor with Susac syndrome. Both conserved end residues are part of each CDR3. A D gene is named only where the DNA matches it firmly. The size field is filled for only some rows; it gives once, few, many or a size class.

V	D	J	size	DNA	CDR3
TRBV29-1	NA	TRBJ2-3	NA	TGCAGCGTCCGAACGTCCCAGGGAGTTTGGTATTTT	CSVRTSQGVWYF
TRBV5-4	NA	TRBJ1-2	NA	TGTGCCAGCACCGCGACAGCTAACTATGGCTACACCTTC	CASTATANYGYTF
TRBV20-1	NA	TRBJ1-2	NA	TGCAGTGCTAGAGATCTGGGTTTATCTAGCTACACCTTC	CSARDLGLSSYTF
TRBV7-2	TRBD2	TRBJ2-7	NA	TGTGCCAGCAGCTTAGACCGGACTAGCGGGGGGGCCGTGGACGAGCAGTACTTC	CASSLDRTSGGAVDEQYF
TRBV20-1	TRBD2	TRBJ2-1	NA	TGCAGTGCTCAGCCCGCCGGGACTAGCGGGGGGTTTGAGCAGTTCTTC	CSAQPAGTSGGFEQFF
TRBV4-1	NA	TRBJ2-7	NA	TGCGCCAGCAGCCAAGAAGGAGGGGACCAGCGCTACTACGAGCAGTACTTC	CASSQEGGDQRYYEQYF
TRBV29-1	TRBD1	TRBJ1-3	NA	TGCAGCGCCCGGACAGGGAGGGGAAACACCATATATTTT	CSARTGRGNTIYF
TRBV30	NA	TRBJ1-1	NA	TGTGCCTGGAGTGTACTCGGGGACACTGAAGCTTTCTTT	CAWSVLGDTEAFF
TRBV9	NA	TRBJ2-7	once	TGTGCCAGCAGCGTAGATGACGGACCCTACGAGCAGTACTTC	CASSVDDGPYEQYF
TRBV6-5	TRBD1	TRBJ1-5	NA	TGTGCCAGCAGTCAGGGACAGGGGGTTCAGCCCCAGCATTTT	CASSQGQGVQPQHF
TRBV12-3/TRBV12-4	TRBD1	TRBJ2-5	NA	TGTGCCAGCACCGAATCCGGACAGGCCGGGCAGACCCAGTACTTC	CASTESGQAGQTQYF
TRBV6-2/TRBV6-3	NA	TRBJ1-2	once	TGTGCCAGCAGTTACCCCGAAGGGATGAGTGGCTACACCTTC	CASSYPEGMSGYTF
TRBV30	TRBD1	TRBJ1-2	NA	TGTGCCTGGGATTCCCAGGGGGAGGGCTACACCTTC	CAWDSQGEGYTF
TRBV5-1	TRBD1	TRBJ1-2	NA	TGCGCCAGCAGCTGGGAAACAGGGGGCAGTGGCTACACCTTC	CASSWETGGSGYTF
TRBV4-1	NA	TRBJ2-1	NA	TGCGCCAGCAGCCAAGAAACGGCCAGCGGACCCTACAATGAGCAGTTCTTC	CASSQETASGPYNEQFF
TRBV6-5	NA	TRBJ1-1	NA	TGTGCCAGCAGTTCAGGAGGGGCGACTGAAGCTTTCTTT	CASSSGGATEAFF
TRBV9	TRBD1	TRBJ1-1	NA	TGTGCCAGCACCAGGGGGGCGGGCGGGGGCACTGAAGCTTTCTTT	CASTRGAGGGTEAFF
TRBV6-5	NA	TRBJ2-5	NA	TGTGCCAGCAGTTACTCGCCGGGGGCGGGGGAGACCCAGTACTTC	CASSYSPGAGETQYF
TRBV20-1	NA	TRBJ2-3	NA	TGCAGTGCTAGAGGAAGGACAGATACGCAGTATTTT	CSARGRTDTQYF
TRBV7-6	NA	TRBJ2-1	NA	TGTGCCAGCAGCTTAGCGGGGGGAACTTACAATGAGCAGTTCTTC	CASSLAGGTYNEQFF
TRBV20-1	NA	TRBJ2-2	NA	TGCAGTGCTAGGGATGGGGTCACCGGGGAGCTGTTTTTT	CSARDGVTGELFF
TRBV9	NA	TRBJ2-1	once	TGTGCCAGCAGCGTTAACAGTGGTGAGCAGTTCTTC	CASSVNSGEQFF
TRBV2	NA	TRBJ2-7	NA	TGTGCCAGCAGAATGGTGGGCGGAAACGAGCAGTACTTC	CASRMVGGNEQYF
TRBV7-6	TRBD2	TRBJ2-3	NA	TGTGCCAGCAGCTTTGGCGGGGGGACCACAGATACGCAGTATTTT	CASSFGGGTTDTQYF
TRBV13	NA	TRBJ1-2	NA	TGTGCCAGCAGCTTAGGGAGCCCTGGCTACACCTTC	CASSLGSPGYTF
TRBV7-9	NA	TRBJ1-6	few	TGTGCCAGCAGCTTAGGTTCCAATTCACCCCTCCACTTT	CASSLGSNSPLHF
TRBV5-8	NA	TRBJ2-1	NA	TGTGCCAGCAGCTCCGGGGGCTACAATGAGCAGTTCTTC	CASSSGGYNEQFF
TRBV29-1	TRBD2	TRBJ2-5	NA	TGCAGCGTTGAGTGGCGGGGGATCCCCCAGACCCAGTACTTC	CSVEWRGIPQTQYF
TRBV14	TRBD1	TRBJ2-2	NA	TGTGCCAGCAGCTTCGAGACAGGGGATCACGGGGAGCTGTTTTTT	CASSFETGDHGELFF
TRBV27	NA	TRBJ1-1	NA	TGTGCCAGCAGTTTACGCTCGCCACAGACGAACACTGAAGCTTTCTTT	CASSLRSPQTNTEAFF
TRBV27	NA	TRBJ2-1	NA	TGTGCCAGCAAGGAGGGGGGGAATGAGCAGTTCTTC	CASKEGGNEQFF
TRBV15	NA	TRBJ2-1	NA	TGTGCCACCAGCAGAGATCAGGGCCATGAGCAGTTCTTC	CATSRDQGHEQFF
TRBV13	NA	TRBJ1-1	NA	TGTGCCAGCAGCCCCGGGGGGCAAGCTTTCTTT	CASSPGGQAFF
TRBV5-6	NA	TRBJ2-5	NA	TGTGCCAGCAGCTTGGCCCCGGGCCCCAGCGGGACCCAGTACTTC	CASSLAPGPSGTQYF
TRBV15	TRBD1	TRBJ2-7	NA	TGTGCCACCAGGAAGGGGGCTATGAACGAGCAGTACTTC	CATRKGAMNEQYF
TRBV7-9	NA	TRBJ1-5	NA	TGTGCCAGCAGCTTAGGTGGACAGTTTAGCAATCAGCCCCAGCATTTT	CASSLGGQFSNQPQHF
TRBV9	TRBD1	TRBJ2-7	few	TGTGCCAGCAGCGCCGGGACAGATTCCTACGAGCAGTACTTC	CASSAGTDSYEQYF
TRBV20-1	NA	TRBJ2-5	NA	TGCAGTGCTCAGGGGGGGCAGGGCACCTTGGAGACCCAGTACTTC	CSAQGGQGTLETQYF
TRBV20-1	TRBD1	TRBJ2-1	NA	TGCAGTGCTCAAAGGACAGGGGAACGGGGAAATGAGCAGTTCTTC	CSAQRTGERGNEQFF
TRBV20-1	NA	TRBJ2-7	NA	TGCAGTGCTAGAGATTCTCCCCAGGGCTACGAGCAGTACTTC	CSARDSPQGYEQYF
TRBV12-3/TRBV12-4	NA	TRBJ2-5	NA	TGTGCCAGCAGTTTTGGGTCCCCTCTCTCGACCCAGTACTTC	CASSFGSPLSTQYF
TRBV12-3/TRBV12-4	TRBD1	TRBJ2-6	once	TGTGCCAGCAGCGGACAGGACCGCTCTGGGGCCAACGTCCTGACTTTC	CASSGQDRSGANVLTF
TRBV20-1	NA	TRBJ2-1	NA	TGCAGTGCTAGACCAAAGGAAGGCTACAATGAGCAGTTCTTC	CSARPKEGYNEQFF
TRBV11-2	TRBD1	TRBJ2-3	NA	TGTGCCAGCAGCCTGACAGGGGGCTGGACGCAGTATTTT	CASSLTGGWTQYF
TRBV11-2	NA	TRBJ1-1	NA	TGTGCCAGCAGCTTTGTGGGCACTGAAGCTTTCTTT	CASSFVGTEAFF
TRBV6-1	NA	TRBJ1-2	NA	TGTGCCAGCAGTGATCCCGGGGATGGCTACACCTTC	CASSDPGDGYTF
TRBV4-1	TRBD1	TRBJ1-1	NA	TGCGCCAGCAGCCAAAGACAGGGGGTACCTGAAGCTTTCTTT	CASSQRQGVPEAFF
TRBV7-9	NA	TRBJ1-4	NA	TGTGCCAGCAGACGGGACTGCGGGAAACTGTTTTTT	CASRRDCGKLFF
TRBV5-6	NA	TRBJ2-2	NA	TGTGCCAGCAGCTTGGGGGGCCTCGGGGAGCTGTTTTTT	CASSLGGLGELFF
TRBV4-2	TRBD2	TRBJ2-5	NA	TGTGCCAGCAGCCAAGAGGTAGCGGGGGAGGGGTCGCAAGAGACCCAGTACTTC	CASSQEVAGEGSQETQYF
TRBV6-1	TRBD1	TRBJ1-2	NA	TGTGCCAGCAGTGATGCGCGTCGGGACAGGGACGGCTACACCTTC	CASSDARRDRDGYTF
TRBV5-1	TRBD1	TRBJ1-1	once	TGCGCCAGCAGCTTGGGGCTGCCCGGGACAGGGAAGGAGAACACTGAAGCTTTCTTT	CASSLGLPGTGKENTEAFF
TRBV2	NA	TRBJ1-2	NA	TGTGCCAGCAGTGAAGGCATGCTCTATGGCTACACCTTC	CASSEGMLYGYTF
TRBV20-1	NA	TRBJ1-6	NA	TGCAGTGCTAGGGAGATTCCCTATAATTCACCCCTCCACTTT	CSAREIPYNSPLHF
TRBV2	TRBD1	TRBJ1-5	NA	TGTGCCAGCGGAAACAGGGGGTATAGCAATCAGCCCCAGCATTTT	CASGNRGYSNQPQHF
TRBV30	NA	TRBJ1-2	once	TGTGCCTGGACAGGGCACGGGATTTTGGGCTACACCTTC	CAWTGHGILGYTF
TRBV29-1	NA	TRBJ2-3	NA	TGCAGCGTTGACTCAGGAACAAGCACAGATACGCAGTATTTT	CSVDSGTSTDTQYF
TRBV6-2/TRBV6-3	TRBD1	TRBJ2-5	NA	TGTGCCAGCAGTTACTCGAGGACAGGTGGCAGTGGAGAGACCCAGTACTTC	CASSYSRTGGSGETQYF
TRBV2	TRBD1	TRBJ1-6	NA	TGTGCCAGCAGTGACAACAGGGGGCAGGATTCACCCCTCCACTTT	CASSDNRGQDSPLHF
TRBV6-5	NA	TRBJ2-7	NA	TGTGCCAGCAGTTACTTACCCCGGACTCGGTACTACGAGCAGTACTTC	CASSYLPRTRYYEQYF